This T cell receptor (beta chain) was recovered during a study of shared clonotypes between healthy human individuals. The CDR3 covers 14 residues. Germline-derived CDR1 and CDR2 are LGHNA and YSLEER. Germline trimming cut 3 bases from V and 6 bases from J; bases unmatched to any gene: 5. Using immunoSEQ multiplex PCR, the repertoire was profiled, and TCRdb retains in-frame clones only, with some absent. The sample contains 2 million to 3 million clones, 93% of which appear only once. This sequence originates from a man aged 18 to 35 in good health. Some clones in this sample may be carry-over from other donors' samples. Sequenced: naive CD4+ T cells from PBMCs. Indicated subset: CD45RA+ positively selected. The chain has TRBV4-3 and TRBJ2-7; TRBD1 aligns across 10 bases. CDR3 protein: CASSQGDRGGEQYF. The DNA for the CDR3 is TGCGCCAGCAGCCAGGGGGACAGGGGCGGCGAGCAGTACTTC.